One sample yielded the 24 T cell receptor beta chains listed below, sequenced in a study of Ad26.COV2.S vaccination and SARS-CoV-2 variants. As for treatment: some 20 received Ad26.COV2.S at low or high dose, single or two shots; several received placebo; per-sample allocation not given. The samples date from day 63 after the first vaccine or placebo injection. Some clones are missing from TCRdb's copy, which holds only in-frame ones; the method was immunoSEQ multiplex PCR. The repertoire consists of about 320,000 clones, with around 83% occurring once and the leading ten covering more than 1.5%. The sequenced sample was peripheral blood, obtained in a trial of Ad26.COV2.S vaccine versus placebo. These receptors all come from a person between 18 and 60 years old who received the Ad26.COV2.S COVID-19 vaccine or a placebo.

This clone was seen once. CDR3 sequence reads: CASSHGTGGTGELFF. The CDR3 DNA sequence: TGTGCCAGCAGTCATGGGACAGGGGGGACCGGGGAGCTGTTTTTT. The rearrangement joins TRBV6-2 or TRBV6-3 to TRBJ2-2; 11 positions agree with TRBD1. Germline V gives CDR1 MNHEY, CDR2 SVGEGT. J was trimmed by 5 bases and V by 5 bases; bases with no gene match: 4. This CDR3 spans 15 amino acids.

This chain connects TRBV28 to TRBJ1-1, with D perhaps matching TRBD1 (5 bases). This CDR3 is built from 14 residues. Germline V gives CDR1 MDHEN, CDR2 SYDVKM. V was shortened by 2 bases and J by 5 bases, with 12 bases between the two germline ends. The CDR3 DNA reads as TGTGCCAGCAGTTTAGTCCTCGGGACGACTGAAGCTTTCTTT. Translated: CASSLVLGTTEAFF.

This chain uses TRBV27 with TRBJ1-1; maybe TRBD1 (5 bases). The CDR3 runs 13 residues. With 3 bases removed from V and 5 bases from J, the gap between germline ends came to 10 bases. CDR1 MNHEY and CDR2 SMNVEV come from the germline V gene (reference sequence). CDR3 bases: TGTGCCAGCAGTTTTAATGGGGGAACTGAAGCTTTCTTT. It is translated as CASSFNGGTEAFF.

The J gene is TRBJ1-4, the V gene TRBV18; possible D gene TRBD1, 5 bases. Germline CDR1 and CDR2: KGHSH and LQKENI. There are 22 residues in the CDR3. Deletions cut 2 bases from V and 3 bases from J, with 31 bases between. In DNA form, the CDR3 reads TGTGCCAGCTCACCAACCTCTCTCTGGGGCAGGCGAAGCGTCAGGGCTAATGAAAAACTGTTTTTT. Translated: CASSPTSLWGRRSVRANEKLFF.

The rearrangement uses TRBV19 and TRBJ1-1, with 9 bases lining up with TRBD1. The CDR3 consists of 14 residues. V lost 6 bases, J lost 2 bases, and 4 bases stayed unmatched. The germline CDR1 and CDR2 sequences are LNHDA and SQIVND (reference sequence). This CDR3 reads CASRQGARNTEAFF. CDR3 in DNA: TGTGCCAGTAGACAGGGGGCGCGCAACACTGAAGCTTTCTTT.

This chain connects TRBV19 to TRBJ1-1; TRBD1 might be the D (5 bases). Germline CDR1 and CDR2: LNHDA and SQIVND (reference sequence). Trimming took 0 bases from V and 1 from J, leaving 12 bases between them. The CDR3 has 16 residues. The CDR3 is CASSIEGGNPNTEAFF. The CDR3 DNA reads as TGTGCCAGTAGTATAGAGGGGGGTAACCCGAACACTGAAGCTTTCTTT. The entire variable domain, with the rest obtained from reference TRBV19 and TRBJ1-1, is as follows: DGGITQSPKYLFRKEGQNVTLSCEQNLNHDAMYWYRQDPGQGLRLIYYSQIVNDFQKGDIAEGYSVSREKKESFPLTVTSAQKNPTAFYLCASSIEGGNPNTEAFFGQGTRLTVV.

As to this clone: Different DNA sequences within this sample yield the same CDR3. The chain employs TRBV18 and TRBJ2-2; D remains unclear. This CDR3 is 13 amino acids long. Trimming cost V 3 bases and J 3 bases, with 5 bases left between them. Germline V gene data show CDR1 as KGHSH and CDR2 as LQKENI. The CDR3: CASSPRDTGELFF. As DNA, the CDR3 is TGTGCCAGCTCACCCCGGGACACCGGGGAGCTGTTTTTT.

The rearrangement links TRBV6-6 to TRBJ2-1; D ambiguous. Trimming took 0 bases from V and 9 from J, leaving 12 bases between them. The CDR3 has 14 amino acids. Germline lookup yields CDR1 MNHNY and CDR2 SVGAGI (reference sequence). DNA of the CDR3: TGTGCCAGCAGTTACTCGAACCAGGACCCTGAGCAGTTCTTC. It encodes CASSYSNQDPEQFF.

The chain is built from TRBV20-1 and TRBJ1-2; the match to TRBD1 covers 9 bases. The CDR3 extends over 13 amino acids. V trimming: 3 bases; J trimming: 4 bases; junction bases outside the gene matches: 3. Germline V gene data show CDR1 as DFQATT and CDR2 as SNEGSKA (reference sequence). The CDR3 is CSASGTGLYGYTF. DNA for the CDR3: TGCAGTGCTAGTGGGACAGGGCTCTATGGCTACACCTTC.

The chain has TRBV3-1 (or the pseudogene TRBV3-2) and TRBJ2-1; TRBD1 is a possible D gene (5 bases). The V gene lost 7 bases and the J gene lost 2 bases, with 9 bases spanning the gap. This CDR3 region has 13 residues. Germline V CDR1 and CDR2: LGHDT, YNNKEL (reference sequence). CDR3 sequence (DNA): TGTGCCAGCATGGCAGGGACCTACAATGAGCAGTTCTTC. This encodes CASMAGTYNEQFF.

This rearrangement joins TRBV5-4 to TRBJ1-2; D possibly corresponds to TRBD1 (5 bases). The CDR3 totals 14 residues. Germline V gene data show CDR1 as SGHNT and CDR2 as YYREEE (reference sequence). Trimming cost V 4 bases and J 5 bases, with 15 bases left between them. Here the CDR3 reads CASSRGRGGYGYTF. DNA of the CDR3: TGTGCCAGCAGCCGCGGTCGGGGGGGATATGGCTACACCTTC.

V usage is TRBV10-3 and J usage is TRBJ1-3; possible D gene TRBD1, 5 bases. The CDR3 totals 15 residues. Germline CDR1 ENHRY, CDR2 SYGVKD. The V gene lost 7 bases and the J gene lost 0 bases, with 13 bases spanning the gap. CDR3 loop: CAIMGSGGSGNTIYF. The CDR3 DNA reads TGTGCCATCATGGGGTCGGGGGGCTCTGGAAACACCATATATTTT.

The chain joins TRBV19 to TRBJ2-3; 10 nucleotides align to TRBD2. J was trimmed by 6 bases and V by 10 bases; bases with no gene match: 10. The CDR3 spans 14 residues. Germline V gives CDR1 LNHDA, CDR2 SQIVND (reference sequence). Written as DNA, the CDR3 is TGTGCCACCGCAGCGGGGGGGCCGTGGGATACGCAGTATTTT. Translated, it gives CATAAGGPWDTQYF.

The table lists this clone with a few counts. The CDR3 loop reads CAAKGLAGYEQYF. CDR3 DNA: TGTGCCGCGAAGGGACTAGCGGGTTACGAGCAGTACTTC. This chain joins TRBV27 and TRBJ2-7; TRBD2 agrees at 12 bases. CDR3 length equals 13 residues. Germline CDR1 is MNHEY and CDR2 is SMNVEV (reference sequence). V dropped 11 bases and J dropped 4; count of bases not matched to a gene: 6.

The rearrangement links TRBV6-2 or TRBV6-3 to TRBJ1-6; D not resolved. V gave up 0 bases and J gave up 4 bases, with 13 bases separating them. Germline V CDR1 and CDR2: MNHEY, SVGEGT. This CDR3 comprises 17 residues. The CDR3 protein is CASSYSSSVRYNSPLHF. The DNA of the CDR3 is TGTGCCAGCAGTTACTCTTCTTCAGTCCGATATAATTCACCCCTCCACTTT.

This clone was picked up a small number of times. V gene TRBV5-1 combines with J gene TRBJ1-1, with D possibly TRBD1 on 6 matching bases. Trimming cost V 3 bases and J 5 bases, with 17 bases left between them. Germline CDR1 is SGHRS and CDR2 is YFSETQ. The CDR3 is 15 amino acids. CDR3 sequence: CASSSTGWEGTEAFF. CDR3 nucleotide sequence: TGCGCCAGCAGCTCGACAGGTTGGGAAGGGACTGAAGCTTTCTTT.

This clone has only one observation. This sequence joins TRBV5-6 and TRBJ1-1; D is ambiguous. Germline lookup yields CDR1 SGHDT and CDR2 YYEEEE. V dropped 6 bases and J dropped 0 bases, with 12 bases sitting between them. CDR3 length equals 14 residues. The CDR3 loop reads CASTTSGLNTEAFF. For the CDR3, the DNA is TGTGCCAGCACCACCTCGGGTTTGAACACTGAAGCTTTCTTT. Filled out from reference TRBV5-6 and TRBJ1-1, the complete variable domain reads DAGVTQSPTHLIKTRGQQVTLRCSPKSGHDTVSWYQQALGQGPQFIFQYYEEEERQRGNFPDRFSGHQFPNYSSELNVNALLLGDSALYLCASTTSGLNTEAFFGQGTRLTVV.

This rearrangement joins TRBV3-1 (or the pseudogene TRBV3-2) to TRBJ2-7, with 8 nucleotides matching TRBD2. The CDR3 totals 16 residues. CDR1 LGHDT and CDR2 YNNKEL come from the germline V gene (reference sequence). The V segment lost 3 bases and the J segment 0 bases; nucleotides outside the gene matches: 7. The CDR3 coding sequence is TGTGCCAGCAGCCAGGCACTAGCGGTCGACTCCTACGAGCAGTACTTC. Translation gives CASSQALAVDSYEQYF.

V usage is TRBV4-1 and J usage is TRBJ1-6; 8 bases map to TRBD1. This CDR3 is 15 amino acids long. Losses at the gene ends were 3 bases for V and 9 bases for J; bases not matched to a gene: 7. Germline CDR1 and CDR2: MGHRA and YSYEKL. The CDR3 loop is CASSHDRGWGSPLHF. CDR3 nucleotide sequence: TGCGCCAGCAGCCATGACAGGGGCTGGGGTTCACCCCTCCACTTT.

The rearrangement joins TRBV27 to TRBJ1-4; D call uncertain. Germline values: CDR1 MNHEY, CDR2 SMNVEV (reference sequence). This CDR3 contains 12 residues. Deletions cut 2 bases from V and 8 bases from J, with 6 bases between. In DNA, the CDR3 is TGTGCCAGCAGTTTAAATGGGGAAAAACTGTTTTTT. This translates into CASSLNGEKLFF.

CDR3 DNA sequence: TGTGCCAGCAGTGAGACCGGAACGGGCTACACCTTC. Translation gives CASSETGTGYTF. The chain couples TRBV25-1 to TRBJ1-2; no definite D call. This CDR3 is 12 amino acids long. Germline V gene sequence: CDR1 MGHDK, CDR2 SYGVNS. The V gene lost 3 bases and the J gene lost 8 bases, with 10 bases spanning the gap.

This chain's CDR3 is CASSLDGGYQETQYF. The CDR3 DNA reads as TGTGCCAGCAGCTTAGATGGGGGGTACCAAGAGACCCAGTACTTC. The chain has TRBV11-3 and TRBJ2-5; a weak D match, TRBD2 (6 bases). The CDR3 has 15 amino acids. Trimming left V 0 bases short and J 0 bases short, with 8 bases between. The germline CDR1 and CDR2 sequences are SGHNT and YENEEA. Full variable domain (missing parts from reference TRBV11-3 and TRBJ2-5): EAGVVQSPRYKIIEKKQPVAFWCNPISGHNTLYWYLQNLGQGPELLIRYENEEAVDDSQLPKDRFSAERLKGVDSTLKIQPAELGDSAVYLCASSLDGGYQETQYFGPGTRLLVL.

This chain joins TRBV3-1 (or the pseudogene TRBV3-2) and TRBJ1-2; D is uncertain. The CDR3 is 11 residues long. Germline assignment: CDR1 LGHDT and CDR2 YNNKEL (reference sequence). V dropped 4 bases and J dropped 4 bases, with 4 bases sitting between them. In DNA form, the CDR3 reads TGTGCCAGCAGCCGGGGCTATGGCTACACCTTC. This sequence encodes CASSRGYGYTF.

This clone was found a few times. The V and J genes are TRBV5-1 and TRBJ1-1, with a weak D call TRBD1 (5 bases). V lost 4 bases and J lost 6, with 10 bases in between. CDR1 and CDR2 from the germline V gene are SGHRS and YFSETQ. This CDR3 region has 12 residues. CDR3 in DNA: TGCGCCAGCAGCGCCCCGGGGGCTGAAGCTTTCTTT. Translation: CASSAPGAEAFF.